This entry is about one T cell receptor beta chain. Its antigen is unknown. The trim removed 5 bases at V and 0 bases at J, leaving 9 bases unmatched. The CDR3 runs to 16 residues. Germline CDR1 MGHDK, CDR2 SYGVNS. This sample is drawn from a study of T cell repertoires in cytomegalovirus infection. Study in general: The authors relied on CMV epitopes, both recently identified HLA-C-restricted and well-studied HLA-B-restricted.

TCRdb re-derived calls from the reads in MiXCR, one entry per CDR3 protein. The table shows some 920,000 distinct CDR3 sequences, with about a third occurring only once. Study results and caveats: Of the TCR beta families, the public ones yielded a cumulative frequency that identified carriers of CMV plus the relevant HLA.

The material sequenced was cultured CD8+ T cells from PBMCs, taken from culture after CMV antigen stimulation. The chain recombines TRBV25-1 with TRBJ2-5, with 7 bases lining up with TRBD2. The receptor comes from a human donor in good health (CMV status not recorded). Some clones in this sample may be carry-over from other donors' samples. The CDR3: CASSPVGRAYQETQYF. The CDR3 region has the DNA TGTGCCAGCAGTCCCGTGGGGAGGGCTTACCAAGAGACCCAGTACTTC.